This T cell receptor (beta chain) derives from a study of T cell responses to AZD1222 COVID-19 vaccine. Germline V gene data show CDR1 as SGHRS and CDR2 as YFSETQ. This CDR3 comprises 14 residues. V shed 0 bases, J shed 4 bases, and the junction held 0 bases outside the gene matches. A remark on this clone: What it recognizes is unknown.

The repertoire was sequenced with immunoSEQ multiplex PCR; TCRdb's copy has only in-frame clones and lacks some. The table lists some 150,000 clones, roughly 92% of them singletons. Study results and limitations: Females outnumbered males among donors, who were mostly white British; clonal diversity was possibly underestimated.

This material consisted of peripheral blood, taken on day 0 of AZD1222 vaccination. This chain connects TRBV5-1 to TRBJ2-3; 9 nucleotides match TRBD1. This receptor was identified in an adult in good health. CDR3 nucleotides: TGCGCCAGCAGCTTGGGACAGGGGGCAGATACGCAGTATTTT. It specifies CASSLGQGADTQYF.